This T cell receptor beta chain was sequenced during a study of technical replicates of blood from several donors. The CDR3 runs 16 residues. Germline assignment: CDR1 SGHAT and CDR2 FQNNGV. Trimming removed 4 bases at V and 0 bases at J, with 14 bases between. Assay: immunoSEQ multiplex PCR; the TCRdb copy retains only in-frame clones and omits some. The sample consists of about 72,000 clones, about 95% of them appearing once. The sequence was collected from a human donor in good health. Sequencing was performed on T cells isolated from PBMCs. The chain carries TRBV11-2 and TRBJ2-3; a possible D gene is TRBD1 (5 bases). In nucleotides, the CDR3 is TGTGCCAGCAGCTACCGACAGCCCAATAGCACAGATACGCAGTATTTT. It is translated as CASSYRQPNSTDTQYF.